There are many counts of the clone carrying this TCR beta chain. Its antigen is undetermined. This specimen belongs to a study of T cells in Graves' hyperthyroidism and ophthalmopathy. Notes on the study in general: Ophthalmopathy was model-predicted a median roughly 6.2 months pre-onset.

The CDR3 has 16 residues. J lost 4 bases, V lost 5 bases, and 6 bases had no gene match. The germline gives CDR1 LGHDT, CDR2 YNNKEL (reference sequence). Across 18 months, stable Graves' hyperthyroidism was marked by no progression to ophthalmopathy. Researchers barred patients who had uncontrolled infection, other autoimmune disease, pregnancy or lactation. The authors took PBMCs from over 8.5 ml fresh peripheral blood. TCR beta CDR3 regions were amplified from RNA transcripts. Initially, a first-round RT-PCR of the TCR CDR3 employed the HTBI primer set. TCRdb recomputed calls from the multiplex PCR reads with MiXCR, one row per CDR3 protein. Counted here are over 500,000 distinct CDR3 sequences, 14% occurring once; the ten biggest clones make up approximately 15%.

This TCR was sampled from a woman aged 40 to 49 with Graves' hyperthyroidism. The chain employs TRBV3-1 and TRBJ2-3; 13 positions agree with TRBD2. The sample comprised blood. CDR3 amino acids: CASSSGLAGDADTQYF. The CDR3 DNA reads as TGTGCCAGCAGCAGCGGACTAGCGGGAGACGCAGATACGCAGTATTTT.